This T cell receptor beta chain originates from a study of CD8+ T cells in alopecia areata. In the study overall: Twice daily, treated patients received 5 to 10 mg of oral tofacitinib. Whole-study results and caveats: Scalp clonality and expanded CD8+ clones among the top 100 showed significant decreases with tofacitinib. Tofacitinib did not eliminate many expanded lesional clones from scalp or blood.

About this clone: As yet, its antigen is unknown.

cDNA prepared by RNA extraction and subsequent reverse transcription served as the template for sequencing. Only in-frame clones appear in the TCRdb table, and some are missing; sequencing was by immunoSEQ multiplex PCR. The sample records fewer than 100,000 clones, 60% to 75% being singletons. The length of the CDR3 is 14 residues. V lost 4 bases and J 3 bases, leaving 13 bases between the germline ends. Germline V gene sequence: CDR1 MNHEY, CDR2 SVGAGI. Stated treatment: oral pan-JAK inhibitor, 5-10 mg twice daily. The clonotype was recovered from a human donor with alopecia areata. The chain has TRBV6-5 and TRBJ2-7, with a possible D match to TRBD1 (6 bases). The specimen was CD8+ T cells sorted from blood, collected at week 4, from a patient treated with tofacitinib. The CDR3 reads CASSLQGIFYEQYF. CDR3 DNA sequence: TGTGCCAGCAGTTTGCAGGGGATCTTCTACGAGCAGTACTTC.